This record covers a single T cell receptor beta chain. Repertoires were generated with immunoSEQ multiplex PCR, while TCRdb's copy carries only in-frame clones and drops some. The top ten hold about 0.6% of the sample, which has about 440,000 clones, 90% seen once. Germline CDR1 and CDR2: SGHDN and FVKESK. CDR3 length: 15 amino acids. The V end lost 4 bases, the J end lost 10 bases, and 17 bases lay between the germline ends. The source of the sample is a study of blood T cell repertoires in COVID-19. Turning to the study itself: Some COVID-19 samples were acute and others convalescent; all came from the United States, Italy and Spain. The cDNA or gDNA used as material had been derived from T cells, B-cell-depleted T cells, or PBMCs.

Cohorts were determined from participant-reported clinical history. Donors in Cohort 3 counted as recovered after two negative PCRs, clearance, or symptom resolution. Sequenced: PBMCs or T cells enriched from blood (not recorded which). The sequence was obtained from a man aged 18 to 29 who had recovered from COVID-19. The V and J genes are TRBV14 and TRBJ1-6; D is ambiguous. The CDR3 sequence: CASSPGAKGGSPLHF. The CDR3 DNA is TGTGCCAGCAGCCCGGGAGCGAAGGGCGGCTCACCCCTCCACTTT.